Following are 20 T cell receptor beta chains from one sample sequenced in a study of T cell responses to AZD1222 COVID-19 vaccine. Sequencing was performed with immunoSEQ multiplex PCR; in TCRdb, only in-frame clones are kept and a portion is missing. This table holds almost 55,000 clones, 84% found once. The sequencing used peripheral blood, collected on day 0 of AZD1222 vaccination. The receptors shown here come from an adult in good health.

The chain has TRBV2 and TRBJ2-5; perhaps D is TRBD1 or TRBD2 (6 bases each). Germline assignment: CDR1 SNHLY and CDR2 FYNNEI. This CDR3 comprises 15 residues. The V end was cut by 8 bases, the J end by 5 bases, with 21 bases between. The CDR3 here is CASSEGGVSVETQYF. CDR3 DNA sequence: TGTGCCAGCTCCGAGGGGGGTGTTTCGGTGGAGACCCAGTACTTC.

The CDR3 spells CASSTLGGSNGYTF. DNA for the CDR3: TGTGCCAGCAGCACCCTAGGGGGGAGCAATGGCTACACCTTC. This sequence joins TRBV13 and TRBJ1-2, with D maybe TRBD1 (6 bases). The ends were cut back, 5 bases at V and 6 bases at J, with 16 bases in the middle. CDR3 size: 14 residues. Germline V gene sequence: CDR1 PRHDT, CDR2 FYEKMQ (reference sequence).

The gene calls are TRBV6-5 and TRBJ1-4; 9 bases are a match to TRBD1. This CDR3 comprises 13 residues. Germline trimming cut 8 bases from V and 7 bases from J; bases unmatched to any gene: 5. Germline CDR1 reads MNHEY; CDR2 reads SVGAGI. Written as DNA, the CDR3 is TGTGCCAGCGCCGGGACAGGGCGTGAAAAACTGTTTTTT. Translation gives CASAGTGREKLFF.

The chain recombines TRBV7-2 with TRBJ1-2, with 8 bases aligning to TRBD1. Per germline, CDR1 SGHTA and CDR2 FQGNSA. CDR3 length: 15 amino acids. Trimming removed 4 bases from V and 4 bases from J; junction bases left unmatched: 8. CDR3: CASSSYRDRFYGYTF. The CDR3 DNA is TGTGCCAGCAGCTCTTACAGGGACAGGTTCTATGGCTACACCTTC.

The chain is built from TRBV4-2 and TRBJ1-4; D unresolved. Trimming shortened V by 6 bases and J by 0 bases, and 8 bases separated the two germline ends. Looked up from germline, CDR1 is LGHNA and CDR2 is YNFKEQ. The CDR3 length is 14 residues. The CDR3 nucleotides are TGTGCCAGCAGGATAGTTGCAACTAATGAAAAACTGTTTTTT. Translation: CASRIVATNEKLFF.

This clone is judged medium-sized. This chain joins TRBV28 and TRBJ1-5, with D maybe TRBD1 (5 bases). The CDR3 contains 14 residues. V was clipped by 7 bases and J by 7 bases, with 17 bases between them. Germline V gives CDR1 MDHEN, CDR2 SYDVKM. CDR3 in amino acids: CASTKGQGRQPQHF. The CDR3 region has the DNA TGTGCCAGCACCAAAGGGCAGGGAAGGCAGCCCCAGCATTTT.

This clone was seen a handful of times. The chain links TRBV10-2 to TRBJ1-5, with 9 bases fitting TRBD1. Per the germline V gene, CDR1 is WSHSY and CDR2 is SAAADI. This CDR3 contains 12 residues. After removal of 11 bases from V and 7 bases from J, the junction contained 6 bases not matched to a gene. The CDR3 loop reads CASGQGLQPQHF. In nucleotides, the CDR3 is TGCGCCTCCGGACAGGGGCTACAGCCCCAGCATTTT.

V is TRBV27 and J is TRBJ1-1; D ambiguous. The V gene's germline CDR1 is MNHEY and CDR2 SMNVEV (reference sequence). V lost 0 bases and J 4 bases, leaving 9 bases between the germline ends. CDR3 length equals 14 residues. The CDR3, as DNA: TGTGCCAGCAGTTTATCGAGGGCTGCCACTGAAGCTTTCTTT. Translation gives CASSLSRAATEAFF.

The V and J genes are TRBV19 and TRBJ2-5; TRBD1 aligns across 7 bases. The CDR3 extends over 13 amino acids. V gave up 5 bases and J gave up 10 bases; unmatched junction bases: 10. Germline CDR1 and CDR2: LNHDA and SQIVND (reference sequence). The CDR3 nucleotides are TGTGCCAGTAGTTCCGGACAGGCCTCCGGCCAGTACTTC. This codes for CASSSGQASGQYF. Looking up the rest from reference TRBV19 and TRBJ2-5 gives the full variable domain: DGGITQSPKYLFRKEGQNVTLSCEQNLNHDAMYWYRQDPGQGLRLIYYSQIVNDFQKGDIAEGYSVSREKKESFPLTVTSAQKNPTAFYLCASSSGQASGQYFGPGTRLLVL.

The V and J genes are TRBV4-3 and TRBJ2-3, with 10 bases identical to TRBD1. This CDR3 comprises 14 residues. CDR1 is LGHNA, CDR2 YSLEER, per germline. V lost 5 bases, J lost 4 bases, and 3 bases stayed unmatched. CDR3 DNA sequence: TGCGCCAGCAGCTCCGGACAGGGGGCAGATACGCAGTATTTT. Encoded protein: CASSSGQGADTQYF.

The chain is built from TRBV19 and TRBJ2-1; D not resolved. V was trimmed by 2 bases and J by 0 bases, leaving 11 bases between them. Per germline, CDR1 LNHDA and CDR2 SQIVND (reference sequence). The CDR3 is 16 residues long. In DNA form, the CDR3 reads TGTGCCAGTAGTATATCGCACAGCCGCTCCTACAATGAGCAGTTCTTC. Encoded protein: CASSISHSRSYNEQFF.

The chain combines TRBV6-5 with TRBJ1-2; no clear D gene. V shed 6 bases and J shed 5 bases, with 10 bases lying between them. CDR3 length: 12 amino acids. Germline V gene data show CDR1 as MNHEY and CDR2 as SVGAGI. CDR3 sequence reads: CASSPSGYGYTF. CDR3 nucleotides: TGTGCCAGCAGCCCCTCGGGTTATGGCTACACCTTC.

The V call is TRBV21-1, the J call TRBJ1-2; TRBD1, the table's D call, was not compared with the DNA. TRBV21-1 is tagged as a pseudogene. The CDR3 loop spans 14 amino acids. The CDR3 sequence: CASKITGTAYGYTF. The CDR3 region has the DNA TGTGCCAGCAAAATAACCGGGACAGCCTATGGCTACACCTTC.

This clone was seen a single time. The V call is TRBV2, the J call TRBJ1-5; 10 bases line up with TRBD1. The CDR3 covers 15 residues. Losses at the gene ends were 5 bases for V and 5 bases for J; bases not matched to a gene: 6. The germline CDR1 and CDR2 sequences are SNHLY and FYNNEI. CDR3: CASSRQGASDQPQHF. The CDR3 nucleotides read TGTGCCAGCAGTAGACAGGGGGCAAGTGATCAGCCCCAGCATTTT.

This clone came up once. The chain recombines TRBV30 with TRBJ2-5; the D gene is possibly TRBD1 (6 bases). The CDR3 loop spans 14 amino acids. Trimming took off 6 bases at V and 5 bases at J, with 19 bases between the two ends. Germline CDR1 reads GTSNPN; CDR2 reads SVGIG (reference sequence). The chain's CDR3 is CACTARGFGETQYF. Written as DNA, the CDR3 is TGTGCCTGCACAGCCAGGGGTTTCGGGGAGACCCAGTACTTC. Filled out from reference TRBV30 and TRBJ2-5, the complete variable domain reads SQTIHQWPATLVQPVGSPLSLECTVEGTSNPNLYWYRQAAGRGLQLLFYSVGIGQISSEVPQNLSASRPQDRQFILSSKKLLLSDSGFYLCACTARGFGETQYFGPGTRLLVL.

This clone was detected a few times. The rearrangement uses TRBV5-4 and TRBJ1-6, with 9 positions matching TRBD1. CDR1 and CDR2 (germline): SGHNT, YYREEE (reference sequence). V lost 2 bases, J lost 9 bases, and 3 bases stayed unmatched. The CDR3 consists of 14 residues. The CDR3 protein is CASSFGQGISPLHF. In DNA, the CDR3 is TGTGCCAGCAGCTTCGGACAGGGGATTTCACCCCTCCACTTT.

The chain has TRBV7-2 and TRBJ2-7, with 10 bases aligning to TRBD1. J gave up 2 bases and V 5 bases, and 9 bases lay outside the gene matches. The germline gives CDR1 SGHTA, CDR2 FQGNSA. The CDR3 covers 16 residues. In DNA form, the CDR3 reads TGTGCCAGCAGCCCGGCCGGGACAGGGGCTCCCTACGAGCAGTACTTC. It encodes CASSPAGTGAPYEQYF.

V usage is TRBV6-2 or TRBV6-3 and J usage is TRBJ1-1, with D uncertain. The V gene's germline CDR1 is MNHEY and CDR2 SVGEGT. The CDR3 is 14 residues long. Between the trimmed V and J ends, which lost 6 bases and 0 bases, there was a span of 11 bases. CDR3: CASSWAAMNTEAFF. The CDR3 nucleotides are TGTGCCAGCAGCTGGGCGGCAATGAACACTGAAGCTTTCTTT.

This chain connects TRBV7-2 to TRBJ2-3; 11 bases map to TRBD1. Losses at the gene ends were 3 bases for V and 1 base for J; bases not matched to a gene: 9. This CDR3 comprises 18 residues. Germline V lookup: CDR1 SGHTA, CDR2 FQGNSA. The CDR3, as DNA: TGTGCCAGCAGCTTCCGGACAGGGGGCGGAAAGCGCACAGATACGCAGTATTTT. It yields the protein CASSFRTGGGKRTDTQYF.

The CDR3 bases are TGTGCCAGCAGCCCAAGACAGGGGGGAAATTCACCCCTCCACTTT. Its translation: CASSPRQGGNSPLHF. The V gene is TRBV5-4, the J gene TRBJ1-6; 9 nucleotides agree with TRBD1. The CDR3 is made up of 15 amino acids. CDR1 is SGHNT and CDR2 is YYREEE in the germline V gene (reference sequence). Unmatched junction bases numbered 6, after V lost 4 bases and J lost 7 bases.